This T cell receptor (beta chain) was identified in a study of cytomegalovirus exposure and HLA in healthy donors. Study in general: HLA-typed donors were the source of about 85 million unique TCRs, which an early data release held.

PCR used 60 Vbeta primers and 13 Jbeta primers. Clones were sequenced by immunoSEQ multiplex PCR, and TCRdb holds only the in-frame ones, with some missing. The sample contains under 200,000 clones, roughly 90% of which appear only once. Points from the study as a whole: The study listed 164 cytomegalovirus-associated TCR beta chains.

Concerning this clone: Its antigen is currently unknown.

The receptor was isolated from a boy between 2 and 15 years old in good health and CMV-seronegative. The sequencing input was PBMCs.

CDR3 in amino acids: CASSFAGLGEKLFF. Written as DNA, the CDR3 is TGCGCCAGCAGTTTCGCAGGTCTTGGGGAAAAACTGTTTTTT. The rearrangement uses TRBV5-1 and TRBJ1-4; D is unresolved. The V end lost 5 bases, the J end lost 8 bases, and 16 bases lay between the germline ends. CDR1 and CDR2 (germline): SGHRS, YFSETQ. The CDR3 totals 14 residues. Full variable domain (outside the CDR3, taken from reference TRBV5-1 and TRBJ1-4): KAGVTQTPRYLIKTRGQQVTLSCSPISGHRSVSWYQQTPGQGLQFLFEYFSETQRNKGNFPGRFSGRQFSNSRSEMNVSTLELGDSALYLCASSFAGLGEKLFFGSGTQLSVL.